The 11 T cell receptor beta chains below all came from one sample that was sequenced in a study of cytomegalovirus exposure and HLA in healthy donors. The PCR had 60 Vbeta and 13 Jbeta primers. Some clones are missing from TCRdb's copy, which holds only in-frame ones; the method was immunoSEQ multiplex PCR. The sample has more than 90,000 clones, around 80% seen once. Sequencing input: PBMCs. The source is an older woman in good health and CMV-seronegative.

The chain links TRBV5-6 to TRBJ2-1, with 10 bases aligning to TRBD2. J was trimmed by 5 bases and V by 4 bases; bases with no gene match: 6. The germline V gene has CDR1 SGHDT and CDR2 YYEEEE. This CDR3 region has 15 residues. The CDR3 DNA is TGTGCCAGCAGCCTCGGACTAGCGGCGGACAATGAGCAGTTCTTC. It encodes CASSLGLAADNEQFF.

This clone has only a few counts. This chain connects TRBV25-1 to TRBJ2-6; possible D gene TRBD1, 5 bases. Trimming took 1 base from V and 4 from J, leaving 8 bases between them. The CDR3 runs 15 residues. CDR1 MGHDK and CDR2 SYGVNS come from the germline V gene. The CDR3 loop reads CASSESRAGANVLTF. For the CDR3, the DNA is TGTGCCAGCAGTGAATCCAGGGCCGGGGCCAACGTCCTGACTTTC.

This clone was seen a single time. Here the CDR3 DNA reads TGTGCCAGCGCTGTTCGACAGGGGGCAAAGACTGAAGCTTTCTTT. Protein sequence: CASAVRQGAKTEAFF. The V call is TRBV28, the J call TRBJ1-1; 10 bases align to TRBD1. The ends lost 8 bases at V and 5 bases at J; junction bases unmatched: 11. The CDR3 loop spans 15 amino acids. CDR1 and CDR2 from the germline V gene are MDHEN and SYDVKM.

The V call is TRBV19, the J call TRBJ1-6; perhaps TRBD1 as D (6 bases). Per germline, CDR1 LNHDA and CDR2 SQIVND (reference sequence). Trimming left V 4 bases short and J 3 bases short, with 10 bases between. The CDR3 covers 15 residues. The CDR3 loop is CASSTNRVYNSPLHF. As DNA, the CDR3 is TGTGCCAGTAGTACCAACAGGGTCTATAATTCACCCCTCCACTTT.

The chain combines TRBV6-1 with TRBJ2-7; the match to TRBD1 covers 12 bases. There are 14 residues in the CDR3. After removal of 4 bases from V and 6 bases from J, the junction contained 4 bases not matched to a gene. The germline CDR1 and CDR2 sequences are MNHNS and SASEGT. The CDR3 loop is CASSVGQGAFEQYF. For the CDR3, the DNA is TGTGCCAGCAGTGTGGGACAGGGGGCGTTCGAGCAGTACTTC.

A note on this clone: The junction departs from germline at one end; a sequencing error may be responsible. CDR3 residues: CATSRDRTGPVIDTQYF. CDR3 DNA: TGTGCCACCAGCCGAGATCGGACAGGGCCGGTAATAGATACGCAGTATTTT. The rearrangement joins TRBV15 to TRBJ2-3, with 8 bases matching TRBD1. CDR1 LNHNV and CDR2 YYDKDF come from the germline V gene (reference sequence). This CDR3 is built from 17 residues.

This chain links TRBV6-5 with TRBJ2-5; 11 nucleotides match TRBD2. Germline V gene data show CDR1 as MNHEY and CDR2 as SVGAGI. Trimming cost V 6 bases and J 4 bases; bases outside gene matches: 7. The CDR3 runs 15 residues. The CDR3 DNA follows: TGTGCCAGCAGGGCCGGGACTAGCGGAAGAGAGACCCAGTACTTC. Its translation is CASRAGTSGRETQYF.

This chain connects TRBV7-9 to TRBJ1-1, with D possibly TRBD1 on 6 matching bases. The germline V gene has CDR1 SEHNR and CDR2 FQNEAQ (reference sequence). This CDR3 contains 13 residues. The ends were cut back, 4 bases at V and 4 bases at J, with 10 bases in the middle. The CDR3 DNA reads as TGTGCCAGCAGCTGGGCAGGGGCCACTGAAGCTTTCTTT. The encoded protein is CASSWAGATEAFF.

This chain uses TRBV6-5 with TRBJ1-1, with D possibly matching TRBD1 (5 bases). Between the trimmed V and J ends, which lost 0 bases and 3 bases, there was a span of 11 bases. CDR3 size: 15 residues. Germline CDR1 and CDR2: MNHEY and SVGAGI. CDR3 amino acids: CASSYSGVADTEAFF. CDR3 coding DNA: TGTGCCAGCAGTTACTCGGGGGTAGCGGACACTGAAGCTTTCTTT.

This clone was seen once. V gene TRBV2 combines with J gene TRBJ1-4, with D unclear. V was pared by 3 bases and J by 6 bases, with 11 bases between. The CDR3 totals 14 residues. Per the germline V gene, CDR1 is SNHLY and CDR2 is FYNNEI. In nucleotides, the CDR3 is TGTGCCAGCAGTGAGAATACTGTGGATGAAAAACTGTTTTTT. Its translation is CASSENTVDEKLFF.

This chain connects TRBV19 to TRBJ1-1; the D is unclear. V lost 7 bases to trimming and J lost 1 base, with 7 bases between them. Germline V CDR1 and CDR2: LNHDA, SQIVND (reference sequence). The CDR3 extends over 12 amino acids. CDR3: CASKEGNTEAFF. The CDR3 DNA is TGTGCCAGTAAGGAGGGGAACACTGAAGCTTTCTTT.